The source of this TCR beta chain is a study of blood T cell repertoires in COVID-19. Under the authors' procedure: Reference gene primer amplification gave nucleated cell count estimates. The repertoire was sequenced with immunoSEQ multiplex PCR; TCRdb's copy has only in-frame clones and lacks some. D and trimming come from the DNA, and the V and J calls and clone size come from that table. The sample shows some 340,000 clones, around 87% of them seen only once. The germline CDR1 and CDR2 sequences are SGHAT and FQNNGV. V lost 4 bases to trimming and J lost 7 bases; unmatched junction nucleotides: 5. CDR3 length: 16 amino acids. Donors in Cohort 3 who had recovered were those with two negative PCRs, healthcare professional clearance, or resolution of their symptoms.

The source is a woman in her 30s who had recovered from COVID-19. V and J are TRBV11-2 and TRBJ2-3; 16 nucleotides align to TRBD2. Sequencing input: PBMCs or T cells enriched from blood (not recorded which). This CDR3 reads CASSSGTSGGGNTQYF. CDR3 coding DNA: TGTGCCAGCAGCTCCGGGACTAGCGGGGGGGGGAATACGCAGTATTTT.